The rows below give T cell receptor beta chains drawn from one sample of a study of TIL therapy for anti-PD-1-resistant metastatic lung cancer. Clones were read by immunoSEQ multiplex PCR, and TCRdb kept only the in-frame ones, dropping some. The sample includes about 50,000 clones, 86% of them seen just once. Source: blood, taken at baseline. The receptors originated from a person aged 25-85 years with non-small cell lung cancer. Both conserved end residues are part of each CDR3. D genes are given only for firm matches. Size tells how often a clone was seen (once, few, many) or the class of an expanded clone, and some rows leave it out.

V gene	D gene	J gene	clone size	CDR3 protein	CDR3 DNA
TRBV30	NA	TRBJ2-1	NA	CAWSVKGQRYNEQFF	TGTGCCTGGAGTGTGAAGGGACAAAGATACAATGAGCAGTTCTTC
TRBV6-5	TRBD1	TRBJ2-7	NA	CASSSDRVGSYEQYF	TGTGCCAGCAGTTCGGACAGGGTGGGCTCCTACGAGCAGTACTTC
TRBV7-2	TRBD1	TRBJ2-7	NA	CASSLRQGYEQYF	TGTGCCAGCAGCTTAAGACAGGGCTACGAGCAGTACTTC
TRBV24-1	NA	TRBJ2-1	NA	CAIKTDTNEQFF	TGTGCCATTAAGACAGACACCAATGAGCAGTTCTTC
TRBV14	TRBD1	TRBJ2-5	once	CASSYRGLETQYF	TGTGCCAGCAGTTACAGGGGATTGGAGACCCAGTACTTC
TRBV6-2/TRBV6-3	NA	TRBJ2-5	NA	CASSRDAQETQYF	TGTGCCAGCAGCAGGGACGCCCAAGAGACCCAGTACTTC
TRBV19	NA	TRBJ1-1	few	CASNTRLNTEAFF	TGTGCCAGTAATACGAGATTGAACACTGAAGCTTTCTTT
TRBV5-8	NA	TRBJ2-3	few	CASSLRGNTQYF	TGTGCCAGCAGCCTAAGGGGGAATACGCAGTATTTT
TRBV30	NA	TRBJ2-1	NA	CAWSVDRFGEQFF	TGTGCCTGGAGTGTTGACAGGTTCGGTGAGCAGTTCTTC
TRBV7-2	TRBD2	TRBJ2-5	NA	CASSVPRGSGGAQETQYF	TGTGCCAGCAGCGTCCCTCGAGGTTCGGGGGGGGCCCAAGAGACCCAGTACTTC
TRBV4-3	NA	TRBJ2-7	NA	CASSQDWGQAYEQYF	TGCGCCAGCAGCCAAGATTGGGGACAAGCCTACGAGCAGTACTTC
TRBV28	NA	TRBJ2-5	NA	CASSSGFVGTQETQYF	TGTGCCAGCAGTTCGGGGTTCGTCGGTACCCAAGAGACCCAGTACTTC
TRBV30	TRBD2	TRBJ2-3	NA	CAWSGLAGRTDTQYF	TGTGCCTGGAGTGGCCTAGCGGGGAGAACAGATACGCAGTATTTT
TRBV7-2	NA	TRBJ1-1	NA	CASSGQKNTEAFF	TGTGCCAGCAGCGGACAGAAGAACACTGAAGCTTTCTTT
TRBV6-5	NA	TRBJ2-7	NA	CASSYSSIFNEQYF	TGTGCCAGCAGTTACTCTAGCATCTTCAACGAGCAGTACTTC
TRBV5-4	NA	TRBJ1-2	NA	CASSLARQGRYGYTF	TGTGCCAGCAGCTTGGCTCGGCAGGGGCGCTATGGCTACACCTTC
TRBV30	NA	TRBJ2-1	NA	CARSGVARNEQFF	TGTGCCCGGTCTGGGGTCGCGAGGAATGAGCAGTTCTTC
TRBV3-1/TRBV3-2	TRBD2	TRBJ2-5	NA	CASSLLSGRGGETQYF	TGTGCCAGCAGCCTCTTAAGCGGGAGGGGAGGGGAGACCCAGTACTTC
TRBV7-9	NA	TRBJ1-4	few	CASTYRDWGEKLFF	TGTGCCAGCACGTACCGGGACTGGGGAGAAAAACTGTTTTTT
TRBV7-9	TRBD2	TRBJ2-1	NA	CASRGGSLRDEQFF	TGTGCCAGCCGCGGGGGGTCCCTTAGGGATGAGCAGTTCTTC
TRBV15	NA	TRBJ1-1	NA	CATSRGLGQMNTEAFF	TGTGCCACCAGCAGAGGGCTAGGGCAGATGAACACTGAAGCTTTCTTT
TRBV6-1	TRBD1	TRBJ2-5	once	CASSSDRGVRETQYF	TGTGCCAGCAGCTCGGACAGGGGAGTTCGGGAGACCCAGTACTTC
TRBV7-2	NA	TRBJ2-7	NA	CASSSGLVTYEQYF	TGTGCCAGCAGCTCGGGACTGGTTACCTACGAGCAGTACTTC
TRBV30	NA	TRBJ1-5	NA	CAWSVSLDQPQHF	TGTGCCTGGAGTGTAAGCTTGGATCAGCCCCAGCATTTT
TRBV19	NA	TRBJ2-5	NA	CASHPTGTEQETQYF	TGTGCCAGTCACCCGACCGGGACGGAGCAAGAGACCCAGTACTTC
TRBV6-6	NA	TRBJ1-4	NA	CASSYAGVNEKLFF	TGTGCCAGCAGTTACGCAGGGGTTAATGAAAAACTGTTTTTT
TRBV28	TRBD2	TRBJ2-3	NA	CASRPRGAGGSTDTQYF	TGTGCCAGCCGCCCAAGGGGAGCGGGGGGATCCACAGATACGCAGTATTTT
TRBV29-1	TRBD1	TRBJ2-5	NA	CSVTGGIETQYF	TGCAGCGTGACAGGGGGTATAGAGACCCAGTACTTC
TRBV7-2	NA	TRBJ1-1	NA	CASSLMWSRNTEAFF	TGTGCCAGCAGCTTAATGTGGAGCAGGAACACTGAAGCTTTCTTT
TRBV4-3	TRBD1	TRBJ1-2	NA	CASSQERTGNNYGYTF	TGCGCCAGCAGCCAAGAAAGGACAGGGAATAACTATGGCTACACCTTC
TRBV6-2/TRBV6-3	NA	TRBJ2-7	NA	CASSYFRRPDYEQYF	TGTGCCAGCAGTTACTTTCGAAGGCCCGACTACGAGCAGTACTTC
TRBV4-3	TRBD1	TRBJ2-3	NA	CASSQDGGQGATDTQYF	TGCGCCAGCAGCCAAGATGGGGGACAGGGCGCCACAGATACGCAGTATTTT
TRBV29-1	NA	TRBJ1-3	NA	CSARDFGNTIYF	TGCAGCGCCAGGGACTTTGGAAACACCATATATTTT
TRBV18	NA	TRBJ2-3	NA	CASSPPAGSKKTDTQYF	TGTGCCAGCTCACCACCGGCAGGGTCGAAAAAGACAGATACGCAGTATTTT
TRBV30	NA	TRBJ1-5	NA	CAWSRSIPSNQPQHF	TGTGCCTGGAGCCGCAGTATCCCTAGCAATCAGCCCCAGCATTTT
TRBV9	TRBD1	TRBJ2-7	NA	CASSPRQGAPYEQYF	TGTGCCAGCAGCCCACGACAGGGGGCCCCCTACGAGCAGTACTTC
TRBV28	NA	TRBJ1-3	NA	CASSLHNTIYF	TGTGCCAGCAGTTTACACAACACCATATATTTT
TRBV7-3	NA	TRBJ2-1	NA	CASSLGGGSYNEQFF	TGTGCCAGCAGCTTGGGGGGAGGCTCCTACAATGAGCAGTTCTTC
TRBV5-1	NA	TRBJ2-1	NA	CASSLDGGPQLNEQFF	TGCGCCAGCAGCTTGGATGGGGGGCCGCAGTTGAATGAGCAGTTCTTC
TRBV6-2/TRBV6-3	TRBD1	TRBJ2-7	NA	CASSYSGTGSYEQYF	TGTGCCAGCAGTTACTCCGGGACAGGGAGCTACGAGCAGTACTTC
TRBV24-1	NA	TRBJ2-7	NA	CATKSVGDEQYF	TGTGCCACCAAGAGCGTGGGGGATGAGCAGTACTTC
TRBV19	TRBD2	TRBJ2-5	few	CASSSPSGTVETQYF	TGTGCCAGTAGTTCCCCTAGCGGGACTGTCGAGACCCAGTACTTC
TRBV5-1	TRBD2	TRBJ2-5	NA	CASSSGSGGALETQYF	TGCGCCAGCAGCTCCGGTAGCGGGGGGGCCCTAGAGACCCAGTACTTC
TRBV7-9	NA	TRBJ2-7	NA	CASSPAGTRGEQYF	TGTGCCAGCAGCCCCGCCGGGACCCGGGGCGAGCAGTACTTC
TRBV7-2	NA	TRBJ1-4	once	CASSLGRNNEKLFF	TGTGCCAGCAGCTTGGGGCGGAATAATGAAAAACTGTTTTTT
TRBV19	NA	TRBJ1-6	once	CASTDGQVNNSPLHF	TGTGCCAGTACGGACGGACAAGTTAATAATTCACCCCTCCACTTT